The 25 T cell receptor beta chains listed next were all sequenced from one sample in a study of cytomegalovirus exposure and HLA in healthy donors (dated by TCRdb to the late 2010s). The library came from the immunoSEQ multiplex PCR assay. For the multiplex PCR, a mixture combining 60 forward primers for TCR Vbeta segments and 13 reverse primers for TCR Jbeta segments was used. TCRdb provides this immuneACCESS table in a form limited to in-frame rearrangements. Some clones are lacking; in checked studies, under half of them reflect an unresolved V gene, and why the rest are absent is not known. Present in this sample are 72,000 or so clones, approximately 77% of which were seen just once. Of the sample, about 7.4% falls within the top ten clones. The sequencing sample was made of PBMCs. These receptors originate from a woman under 40 in good health and CMV-seropositive.

The rearrangement uses TRBV13 and TRBJ2-1; 8 bases are shared with TRBD2. Germline trimming cut 5 bases from V and 6 bases from J; bases unmatched to any gene: 12. The CDR3 consists of 16 residues. Germline V lookup: CDR1 PRHDT, CDR2 FYEKMQ (reference sequence). The chain's CDR3 is CASSPPRVAGFNEQFF. CDR3 DNA: TGTGCCAGCAGCCCCCCGAGAGTAGCGGGATTCAATGAGCAGTTCTTC. Complete variable domain (other parts from reference TRBV13 and TRBJ2-1): AAGVIQSPRHLIKEKRETATLKCYPIPRHDTVYWYQQGPGQDPQFLISFYEKMQSDKGSIPDRFSAQQFSDYHSELNMSSLELGDSALYFCASSPPRVAGFNEQFFGPGTRLTVL.

This clone was recorded a few times. The rearrangement links TRBV7-2 to TRBJ2-5, with 10 bases identical to TRBD2. J was trimmed by 6 bases and V by 2 bases; bases with no gene match: 15. CDR1 is SGHTA and CDR2 is FQGNSA in the germline V gene. This CDR3 is built from 18 residues. In nucleotides, the CDR3 is TGTGCCAGCAGCTTACGGAGGACTAGCGGCACGGTTGTTCAGACCCAGTACTTC. This codes for CASSLRRTSGTVVQTQYF. Variable domain in full (rest from reference TRBV7-2 and TRBJ2-5): GAGVSQSPSNKVTEKGKDVELRCDPISGHTALYWYRQSLGQGLEFLIYFQGNSAPDKSGLPSDRFSAERTGGSVSTLTIQRTQQEDSAVYLCASSLRRTSGTVVQTQYFGPGTRLLVL.

Details on this clone: The germline gene is not matched at one end of the junction; a read error may be the cause. J is TRBJ2-7 and V is TRBV29-1, with TRBD1 matching 7 bases. Germline V gene data show CDR1 as SQVTM and CDR2 as ANQGSEA. The CDR3 runs 12 residues. The CDR3 spells CSVWDSTYGQYF. The CDR3 region has the DNA TGCAGCGTTTGGGACAGCACCTACGGGCAGTACTTC.

The gene calls are TRBV13 and TRBJ2-1, with TRBD1 matching over 8 bases. The CDR3 contains 13 residues. The V gene end was trimmed by 8 bases and the J gene end by 9 bases; junction bases not matched to a gene: 9. The germline V gene encodes CDR1 PRHDT and CDR2 FYEKMQ (reference sequence). This CDR3 is CASQGARRGEQFF. In DNA, the CDR3 is TGTGCCAGCCAGGGGGCCCGCCGAGGTGAGCAGTTCTTC.

The chain couples TRBV9 to TRBJ2-2, with D possibly matching TRBD2 (6 bases). Germline V gives CDR1 SGDLS, CDR2 YYNGEE. The CDR3 consists of 15 residues. The V end was cut by 0 bases, the J end by 2 bases, with 8 bases between. CDR3 bases: TGTGCCAGCAGCGTAGCGGGAGCCAACACCGGGGAGCTGTTTTTT. Encoded protein: CASSVAGANTGELFF.

The chain employs TRBV4-1 and TRBJ1-1; tentatively, D is TRBD1 (5 bases). Trimming shortened V by 1 base and J by 5 bases, and 8 bases separated the two germline ends. Per germline, CDR1 MGHRA and CDR2 YSYEKL. This CDR3 comprises 13 residues. The CDR3 spells CASSQVGLTEAFF. CDR3 bases: TGCGCCAGCAGCCAAGTGGGACTTACTGAAGCTTTCTTT.

The chain links TRBV5-1 to TRBJ2-1, with a tentative D call TRBD2 (5 bases). The germline V gene has CDR1 SGHRS and CDR2 YFSETQ. This CDR3 is 15 amino acids long. The CDR3 nucleotides are TGCGCTATTAGCAACCAGAAAGCGGCATACGATGAGCAGTTCTTC. It yields the protein CAISNQKAAYDEQFF.

The table lists this clone with many counts. The chain has TRBV10-2 and TRBJ2-7; tentatively, D is TRBD2 (5 bases). Germline V lookup: CDR1 WSHSY, CDR2 SAAADI. V lost 3 bases and J 4 bases, leaving 19 bases between the germline ends. There are 16 residues in the CDR3. The CDR3 here is CASSDGPPGIVYEQYF. DNA of the CDR3: TGCGCCAGCAGTGACGGTCCGCCCGGGATAGTTTACGAGCAGTACTTC.

This rearrangement joins TRBV6-5 to TRBJ2-3, with TRBD1 matching 11 bases. Unmatched junction bases numbered 9, after V lost 6 bases and J lost 10 bases. The V gene's germline CDR1 is MNHEY and CDR2 SVGAGI. CDR3 length: 14 amino acids. This CDR3 reads CASSRTGGLDAQYF. The CDR3 DNA follows: TGTGCCAGCAGCCGGACAGGGGGCCTCGACGCGCAGTATTTT.

The chain links TRBV7-9 to TRBJ1-2; tentatively, D is TRBD1 (5 bases). The germline V and J ends were trimmed by 5 bases and 2 bases, with 15 bases remaining between them. The CDR3 is 15 amino acids. Germline V gene sequence: CDR1 SEHNR, CDR2 FQNEAQ (reference sequence). The CDR3 nucleotides are TGTGCCAGCAGCCTCCAAACAGGACTAAACTATGGCTACACCTTC. Its protein product is CASSLQTGLNYGYTF.

V usage is TRBV7-3 and J usage is TRBJ1-1; 7 bases agree with TRBD1. The CDR3 has 14 residues. V was pared by 4 bases and J by 5 bases, with 7 bases of the junction left unmatched. The germline CDR1 and CDR2 sequences are SGHTA and FQGTGA. CDR3 bases: TGTGCCAGCAGCTCCGACAGGGACCGAACTGAAGCTTTCTTT. This codes for CASSSDRDRTEAFF.

The rearrangement uses TRBV11-3 and TRBJ1-2; 7 bases agree with TRBD1. Germline CDR1 reads SGHNT; CDR2 reads YENEEA. The V gene end was trimmed by 5 bases and the J gene end by 7 bases; junction bases not matched to a gene: 7. The CDR3 sequence is 13 residues long. The CDR3 bases are TGTGCCAGCAGCCAAGGGGGCGGTCTTGGCTACACCTTC. Amino acids: CASSQGGGLGYTF.

V and J are TRBV19 and TRBJ2-1, with TRBD2 matching over 10 bases. V shed 5 bases, J shed 9 bases, and the junction held 16 bases outside the gene matches. The germline CDR1 and CDR2 sequences are LNHDA and SQIVND (reference sequence). CDR3 length: 17 amino acids. Here the CDR3 reads CASSPSGRAYPAAEQFF. As DNA, the CDR3 is TGTGCCAGTAGTCCAAGCGGGAGGGCCTATCCGGCCGCTGAGCAGTTCTTC.

DNA for the CDR3: TGTGCCAGCAGCTTATTACCCCCGGGTCAGCCCGGCTCTGGAAACACCATATATTTT. Its translation is CASSLLPPGQPGSGNTIYF. This chain uses TRBV7-8 with TRBJ1-3; D uncertain. The CDR3 loop spans 19 amino acids. The germline V and J ends were trimmed by 2 bases and 0 bases, with 20 bases remaining between them. Germline lookup yields CDR1 SGHVS and CDR2 FQNEAQ.

The V call is TRBV5-6, the J call TRBJ2-7, with TRBD1 identical over 10 bases. Unmatched junction bases numbered 2, after V lost 4 bases and J lost 4 bases. Germline V CDR1 and CDR2: SGHDT, YYEEEE. There are 13 residues in the CDR3. The CDR3, as DNA: TGTGCCAGCAGCGCGGGACAGGGGTACGAGCAGTACTTC. Translation: CASSAGQGYEQYF.

The rearrangement links TRBV4-2 to TRBJ2-4; 9 bases align to TRBD1. From germline, CDR1 is LGHNA and CDR2 YNFKEQ. The CDR3 is 16 amino acids. V was clipped by 1 base and J by 8 bases; unmatched bases: 9. The CDR3: CASSQGTGTGRDIQYF. CDR3 in DNA: TGTGCCAGCAGCCAAGGCACCGGGACAGGGCGGGACATTCAGTACTTC.

This chain connects TRBV18 to TRBJ1-1; D possibly corresponds to TRBD1 (6 bases). From germline, CDR1 is KGHSH and CDR2 LQKENI. The CDR3 loop spans 13 amino acids. Trimming shortened V by 3 bases and J by 1 base, and 6 bases separated the two germline ends. The CDR3 nucleotides read TGTGCCAGCTCACCGACAGGGAACACTGAAGCTTTCTTT. Translating it yields CASSPTGNTEAFF.

This clone was detected once. The chain combines TRBV25-1 with TRBJ2-1; a possible D gene is TRBD1 (5 bases). Germline loops: CDR1 MGHDK, CDR2 SYGVNS. CDR3 length: 12 amino acids. V gave up 3 bases and J gave up 10 bases, with 10 bases separating them. The CDR3 region has the DNA TGTGCCAGCAGTGACAGGGTTTGGGAGCAGTTCTTC. This gives the protein CASSDRVWEQFF. Supplemented by reference TRBV25-1 and TRBJ2-1, the full variable domain reads EADIYQTPRYLVIGTGKKITLECSQTMGHDKMYWYQQDPGMELHLIHYSYGVNSTEKGDLSSESTVSRIRTEHFPLTLESARPSHTSQYLCASSDRVWEQFFGPGTRLTVL.

As DNA, the CDR3 is TGTGCCAGCACGAGGGCCCCAAAGACCGGGGAGCTGTTTTTT. Translated: CASTRAPKTGELFF. This chain connects TRBV6-5 to TRBJ2-2, with D perhaps TRBD2 (5 bases). This CDR3 comprises 14 residues. The ends were cut back, 7 bases at V and 5 bases at J, with 14 bases in the middle. Germline assignment: CDR1 MNHEY and CDR2 SVGAGI.

The J gene is TRBJ2-3, the V gene TRBV6-1; maybe TRBD2 (6 bases). CDR1 and CDR2 from the germline V gene are MNHNS and SASEGT. The CDR3 extends over 14 amino acids. Trimming stripped 6 bases from V and 2 bases from J, with 12 bases between. Written as DNA, the CDR3 is TGTGCCAGCAGACCGGGACTTATCACAGATACGCAGTATTTT. Translation gives CASRPGLITDTQYF.

The genes are TRBV13 and TRBJ2-1, with TRBD2 as a possible D gene (7 bases). V shed 3 bases and J shed 7 bases, with 13 bases lying between them. CDR1 PRHDT and CDR2 FYEKMQ come from the germline V gene (reference sequence). The CDR3 loop spans 14 amino acids. CDR3 sequence (DNA): TGTGCCAGCAGCTTGAGGGGGGGAAAGAATGAGCAGTTCTTC. Protein: CASSLRGGKNEQFF. The full variable domain, completed using reference TRBV13 and TRBJ2-1, is AAGVIQSPRHLIKEKRETATLKCYPIPRHDTVYWYQQGPGQDPQFLISFYEKMQSDKGSIPDRFSAQQFSDYHSELNMSSLELGDSALYFCASSLRGGKNEQFFGPGTRLTVL.

The chain carries TRBV2 and TRBJ2-7; a weak D match, TRBD1 (6 bases). The germline V gene encodes CDR1 SNHLY and CDR2 FYNNEI. With 5 bases removed from V and 3 bases from J, the gap between germline ends came to 8 bases. The CDR3 totals 12 residues. In DNA, the CDR3 is TGTGCCAGCAGTCAGGGGTACTACGAGCAGTACTTC. Its translation: CASSQGYYEQYF. Using reference TRBV2 and TRBJ2-7 for the parts outside the CDR3, the full variable domain is EPEVTQTPSHQVTQMGQEVILRCVPISNHLYFYWYRQILGQKVEFLVSFYNNEISEKSEIFDDQFSVERPDGSNFTLKIRSTKLEDSAMYFCASSQGYYEQYFGPGTRLTVT.

This clone was detected only a few times. The chain recombines TRBV6-5 with TRBJ2-3, with D maybe TRBD2 (6 bases). The ends were cut back, 2 bases at V and 3 bases at J, with 12 bases in the middle. There are 15 residues in the CDR3. The germline V gene encodes CDR1 MNHEY and CDR2 SVGAGI. CDR3 in DNA: TGTGCCAGCAGTTACCGACCCGGGAGTACAGATACGCAGTATTTT. Its protein product is CASSYRPGSTDTQYF.

The V gene is TRBV5-1, the J gene TRBJ2-2; a weak D match, TRBD2 (6 bases). The CDR3 totals 14 residues. The germline V gene encodes CDR1 SGHRS and CDR2 YFSETQ. V lost 0 bases and J lost 7, with 10 bases in between. CDR3 region: CASSLVGRSGELFF. CDR3 DNA: TGCGCCAGCAGCTTGGTGGGGAGGAGCGGGGAGCTGTTTTTT.

This chain links TRBV15 with TRBJ1-5; D gene unclear. Germline CDR1 is LNHNV and CDR2 is YYDKDF (reference sequence). V lost 1 base and J lost 8, with 9 bases in between. This CDR3 spans 13 amino acids. The CDR3 loop reads CATSRVFLEPQHF. CDR3 DNA sequence: TGTGCCACCAGCAGAGTGTTCCTAGAGCCCCAGCATTTT.